The present entry profiles one T cell receptor beta chain with its context. Source study methods: Amplification of reference gene primers was used by the study to estimate nucleated cell counts. Sequencing was performed with immunoSEQ multiplex PCR; in TCRdb, only in-frame clones are kept and a portion is missing. Clone size and the V and J calls come from that table; the DNA yielded D and trimming. The table shows 250,000 to 350,000 clones, with 70% to 85% occurring only once. This entry is derived from a study of blood T cell repertoires in COVID-19. V was pared by 2 bases and J by 1 base, with 6 bases of the junction left unmatched. Germline values: CDR1 SQVTM, CDR2 ANQGSEA. The length of the CDR3 is 15 residues.

The specimen sequenced was peripheral blood. The genes are TRBV29-1 and TRBJ2-7; 9 positions match TRBD1. This clonotype originated in a human donor with COVID-19, enrolled during active disease. The donor label of this sample is uncertain. This CDR3 is CSVETGQGLSYEQYF. In nucleotides, the CDR3 is TGCAGCGTTGAAACGGGACAGGGTCTATCCTACGAGCAGTACTTC.